The clone carrying this TCR beta chain was counted once. The sample comes from a study of blood T cell repertoires in COVID-19. In germline, CDR1 is SGDLS, CDR2 YYNGEE. This CDR3 region has 12 residues. V lost 0 bases and J 3 bases, leaving 4 bases between the germline ends. Libraries were prepared by immunoSEQ multiplex PCR; TCRdb keeps only in-frame clonotypes and omits some of them. The sample yields about 5,600 clones, around 84% seen once. The chain carries TRBV9 and TRBJ2-7; D remains ambiguous. This clonotype was sampled from a human donor in a cohort sampled during active COVID-19. Sequenced material: peripheral blood. This CDR3 is CASSVDGYEQYF. For the CDR3, the DNA is TGTGCCAGCAGCGTAGACGGCTACGAGCAGTACTTC.